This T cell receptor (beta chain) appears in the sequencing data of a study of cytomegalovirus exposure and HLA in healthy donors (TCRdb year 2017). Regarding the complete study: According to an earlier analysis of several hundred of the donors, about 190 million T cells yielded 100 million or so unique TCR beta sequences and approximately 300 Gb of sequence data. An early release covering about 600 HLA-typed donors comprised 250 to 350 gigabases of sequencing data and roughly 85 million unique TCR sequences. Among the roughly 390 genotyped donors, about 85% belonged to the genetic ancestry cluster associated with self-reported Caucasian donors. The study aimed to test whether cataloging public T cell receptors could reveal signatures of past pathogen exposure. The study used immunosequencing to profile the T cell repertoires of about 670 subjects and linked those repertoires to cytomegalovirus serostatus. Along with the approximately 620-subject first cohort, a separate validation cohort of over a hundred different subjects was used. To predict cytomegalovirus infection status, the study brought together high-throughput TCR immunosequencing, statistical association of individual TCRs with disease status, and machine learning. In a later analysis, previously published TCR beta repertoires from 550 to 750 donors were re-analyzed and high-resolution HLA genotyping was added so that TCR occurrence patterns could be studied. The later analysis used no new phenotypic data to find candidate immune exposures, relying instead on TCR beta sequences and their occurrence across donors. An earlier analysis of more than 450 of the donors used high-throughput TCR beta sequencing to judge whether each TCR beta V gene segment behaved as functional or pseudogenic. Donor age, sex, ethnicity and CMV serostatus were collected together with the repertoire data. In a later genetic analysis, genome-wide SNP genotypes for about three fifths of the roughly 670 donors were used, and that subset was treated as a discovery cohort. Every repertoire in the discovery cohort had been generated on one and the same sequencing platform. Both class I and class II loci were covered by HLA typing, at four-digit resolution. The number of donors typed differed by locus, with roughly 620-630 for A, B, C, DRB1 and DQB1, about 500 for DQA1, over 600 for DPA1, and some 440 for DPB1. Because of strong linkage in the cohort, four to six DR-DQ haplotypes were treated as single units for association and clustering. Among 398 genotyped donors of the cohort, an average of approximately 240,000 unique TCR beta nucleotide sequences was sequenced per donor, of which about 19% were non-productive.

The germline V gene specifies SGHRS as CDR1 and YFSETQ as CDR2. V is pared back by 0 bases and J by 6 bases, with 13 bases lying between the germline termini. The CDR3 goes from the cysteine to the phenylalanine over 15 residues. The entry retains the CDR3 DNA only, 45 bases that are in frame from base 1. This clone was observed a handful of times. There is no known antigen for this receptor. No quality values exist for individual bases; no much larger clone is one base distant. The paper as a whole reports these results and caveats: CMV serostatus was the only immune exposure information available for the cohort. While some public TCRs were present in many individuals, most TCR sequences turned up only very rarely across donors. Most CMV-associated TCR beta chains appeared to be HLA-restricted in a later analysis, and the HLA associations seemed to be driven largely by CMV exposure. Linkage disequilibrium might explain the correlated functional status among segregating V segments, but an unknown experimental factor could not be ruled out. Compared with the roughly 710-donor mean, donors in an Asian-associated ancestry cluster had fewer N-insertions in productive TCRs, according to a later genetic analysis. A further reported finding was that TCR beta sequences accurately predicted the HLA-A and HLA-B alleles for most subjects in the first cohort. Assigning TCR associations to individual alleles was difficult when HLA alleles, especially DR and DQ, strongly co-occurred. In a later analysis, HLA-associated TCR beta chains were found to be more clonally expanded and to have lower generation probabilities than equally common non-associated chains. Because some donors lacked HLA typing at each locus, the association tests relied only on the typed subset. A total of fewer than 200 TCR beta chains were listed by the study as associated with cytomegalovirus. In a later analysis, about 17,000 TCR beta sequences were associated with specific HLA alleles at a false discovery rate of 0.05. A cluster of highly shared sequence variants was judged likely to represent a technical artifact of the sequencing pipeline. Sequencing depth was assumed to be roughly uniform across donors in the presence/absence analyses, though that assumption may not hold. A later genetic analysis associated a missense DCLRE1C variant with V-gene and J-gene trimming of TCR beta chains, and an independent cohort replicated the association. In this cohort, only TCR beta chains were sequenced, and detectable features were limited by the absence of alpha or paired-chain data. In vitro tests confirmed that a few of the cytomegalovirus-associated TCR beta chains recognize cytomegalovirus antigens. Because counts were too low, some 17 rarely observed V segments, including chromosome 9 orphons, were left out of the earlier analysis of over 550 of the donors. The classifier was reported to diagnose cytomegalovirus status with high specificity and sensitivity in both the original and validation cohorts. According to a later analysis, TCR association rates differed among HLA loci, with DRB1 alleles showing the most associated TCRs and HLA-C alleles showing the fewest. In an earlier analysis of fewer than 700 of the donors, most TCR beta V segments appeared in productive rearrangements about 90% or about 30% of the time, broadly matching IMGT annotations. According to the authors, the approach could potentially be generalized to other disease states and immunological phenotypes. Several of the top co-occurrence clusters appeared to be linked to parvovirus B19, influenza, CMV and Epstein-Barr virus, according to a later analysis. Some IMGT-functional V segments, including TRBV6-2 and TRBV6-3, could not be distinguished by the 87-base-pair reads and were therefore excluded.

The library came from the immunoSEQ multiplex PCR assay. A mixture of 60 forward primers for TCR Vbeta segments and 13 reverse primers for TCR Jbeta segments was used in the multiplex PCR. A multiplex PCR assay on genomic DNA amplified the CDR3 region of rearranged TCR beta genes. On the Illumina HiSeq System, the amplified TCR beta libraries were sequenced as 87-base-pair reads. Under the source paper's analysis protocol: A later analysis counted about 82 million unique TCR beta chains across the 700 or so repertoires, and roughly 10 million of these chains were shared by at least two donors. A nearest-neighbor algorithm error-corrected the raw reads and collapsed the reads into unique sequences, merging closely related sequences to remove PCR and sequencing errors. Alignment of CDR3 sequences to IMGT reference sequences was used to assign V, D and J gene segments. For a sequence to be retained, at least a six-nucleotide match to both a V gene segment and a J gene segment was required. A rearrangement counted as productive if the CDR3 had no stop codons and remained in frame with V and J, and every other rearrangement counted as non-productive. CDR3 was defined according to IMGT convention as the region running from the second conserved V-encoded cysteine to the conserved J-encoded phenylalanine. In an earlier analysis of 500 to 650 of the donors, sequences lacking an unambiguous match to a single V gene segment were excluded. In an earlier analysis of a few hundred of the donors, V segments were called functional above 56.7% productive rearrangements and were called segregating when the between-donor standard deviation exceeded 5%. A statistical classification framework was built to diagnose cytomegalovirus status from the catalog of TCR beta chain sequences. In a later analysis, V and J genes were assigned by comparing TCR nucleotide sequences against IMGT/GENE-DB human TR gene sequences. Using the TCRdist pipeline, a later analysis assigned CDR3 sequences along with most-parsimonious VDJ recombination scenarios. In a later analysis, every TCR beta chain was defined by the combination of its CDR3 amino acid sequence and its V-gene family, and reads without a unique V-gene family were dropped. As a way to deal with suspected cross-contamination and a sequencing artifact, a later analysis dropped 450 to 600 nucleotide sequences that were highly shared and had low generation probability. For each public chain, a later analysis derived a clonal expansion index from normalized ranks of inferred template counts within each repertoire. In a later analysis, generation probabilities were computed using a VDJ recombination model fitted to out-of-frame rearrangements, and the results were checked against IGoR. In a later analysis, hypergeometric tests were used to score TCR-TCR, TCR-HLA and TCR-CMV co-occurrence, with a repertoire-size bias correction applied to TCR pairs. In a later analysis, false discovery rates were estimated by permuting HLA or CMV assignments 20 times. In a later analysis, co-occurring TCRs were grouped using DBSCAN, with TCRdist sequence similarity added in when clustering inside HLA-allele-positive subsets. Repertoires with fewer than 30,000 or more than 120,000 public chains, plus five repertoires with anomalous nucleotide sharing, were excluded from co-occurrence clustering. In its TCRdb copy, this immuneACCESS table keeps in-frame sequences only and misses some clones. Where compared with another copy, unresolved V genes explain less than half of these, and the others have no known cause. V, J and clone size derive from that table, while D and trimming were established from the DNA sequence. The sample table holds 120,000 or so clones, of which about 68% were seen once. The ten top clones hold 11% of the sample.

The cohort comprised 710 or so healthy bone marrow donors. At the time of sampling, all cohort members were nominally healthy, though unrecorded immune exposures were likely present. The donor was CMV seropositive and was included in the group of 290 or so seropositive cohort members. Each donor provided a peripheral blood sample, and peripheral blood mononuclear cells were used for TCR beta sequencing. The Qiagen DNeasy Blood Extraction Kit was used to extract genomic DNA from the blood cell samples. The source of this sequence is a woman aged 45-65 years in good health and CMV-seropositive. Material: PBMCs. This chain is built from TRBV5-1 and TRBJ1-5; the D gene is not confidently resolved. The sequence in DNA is TGCGCCAGCAGCTTGGCCGGAGCAGAGTTTCAGCCCCAGCATTTT. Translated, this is CASSLAGAEFQPQHF.